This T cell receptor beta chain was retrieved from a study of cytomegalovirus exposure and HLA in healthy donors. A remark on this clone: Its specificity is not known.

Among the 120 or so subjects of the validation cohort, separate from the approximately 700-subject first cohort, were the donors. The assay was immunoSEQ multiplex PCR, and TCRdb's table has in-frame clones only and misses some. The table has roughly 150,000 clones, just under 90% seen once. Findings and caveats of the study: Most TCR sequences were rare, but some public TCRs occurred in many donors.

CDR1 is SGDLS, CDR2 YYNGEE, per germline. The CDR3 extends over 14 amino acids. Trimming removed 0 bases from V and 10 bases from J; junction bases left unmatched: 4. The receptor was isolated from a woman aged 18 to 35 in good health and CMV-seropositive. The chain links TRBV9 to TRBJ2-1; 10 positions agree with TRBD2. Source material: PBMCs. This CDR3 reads CASSVAPLAGEQFF. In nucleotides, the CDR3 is TGTGCCAGCAGCGTAGCTCCACTAGCGGGAGAGCAGTTCTTC.